This T cell receptor beta chain was retrieved from a study of T cells in Graves' hyperthyroidism and ophthalmopathy. Overall study results and limits: Separating ophthalmopathy from stable hyperthyroidism was achieved by a 13 V-J model.

It was RNA transcripts that yielded the amplified TCR beta CDR3 regions. HTBI primers were employed in a first-round RT-PCR of the TCR CDR3. TCRdb ran MiXCR on the multiplex PCR reads and lists one entry per CDR3 protein. The table has 450,000 to 650,000 distinct CDR3 sequences, 15% to 20% seen once. V gave up 6 bases and J gave up 0 bases, with 9 bases separating them. From germline, CDR1 is KGHSH and CDR2 LQKENI. The CDR3 runs to 14 residues. As concerns this clonotype: Its antigen is unknown.

The source material was blood. The TCR sequence derives from a woman younger than 30 with Graves' ophthalmopathy. V usage is TRBV18 and J usage is TRBJ1-3; D not certain. The CDR3 reads CASSLRISGNTIYF. In DNA form, the CDR3 reads TGTGCCAGCTCCCTCCGGATCTCTGGAAACACCATATATTTT.